The entry that follows covers one T cell receptor beta chain sequence. Antigen: not known. This record belongs to a study of EBV T-cell therapy then PD-1 blockade in nasopharyngeal carcinoma. Profiling relied on immunoSEQ multiplex PCR, and the TCRdb table lists in-frame clones only, not all of them. The sample has over 20,000 clones; about 88% are singletons. Time point denoted: 266 days after commencement of treatment, after nivolumab therapy. Stated treatment: AdE1-LMPpoly-expanded autologous EBV-specific T-cell therapy followed by anti-PD-1 nivolumab. Germline lookup yields CDR1 SGHDT and CDR2 YYEEEE. There are 15 residues in the CDR3. The J segment lost 2 bases and the V segment lost 4 bases, leaving 6 bases of the junction unmatched.

The rearrangement uses TRBV5-6 and TRBJ2-3; TRBD1 matches 8 bases. The sample here was CD8+ T cells from blood, taken between days 200 and 300 from a patient whose treatment included autologous EBV-specific T cells and nivolumab. The TCR comes from a man aged 40-49 years with nasopharyngeal carcinoma. CDR3 coding DNA: TGTGCCAGCAGCATCGGGACAGGAGTCACAGATACGCAGTATTTT. It specifies CASSIGTGVTDTQYF.